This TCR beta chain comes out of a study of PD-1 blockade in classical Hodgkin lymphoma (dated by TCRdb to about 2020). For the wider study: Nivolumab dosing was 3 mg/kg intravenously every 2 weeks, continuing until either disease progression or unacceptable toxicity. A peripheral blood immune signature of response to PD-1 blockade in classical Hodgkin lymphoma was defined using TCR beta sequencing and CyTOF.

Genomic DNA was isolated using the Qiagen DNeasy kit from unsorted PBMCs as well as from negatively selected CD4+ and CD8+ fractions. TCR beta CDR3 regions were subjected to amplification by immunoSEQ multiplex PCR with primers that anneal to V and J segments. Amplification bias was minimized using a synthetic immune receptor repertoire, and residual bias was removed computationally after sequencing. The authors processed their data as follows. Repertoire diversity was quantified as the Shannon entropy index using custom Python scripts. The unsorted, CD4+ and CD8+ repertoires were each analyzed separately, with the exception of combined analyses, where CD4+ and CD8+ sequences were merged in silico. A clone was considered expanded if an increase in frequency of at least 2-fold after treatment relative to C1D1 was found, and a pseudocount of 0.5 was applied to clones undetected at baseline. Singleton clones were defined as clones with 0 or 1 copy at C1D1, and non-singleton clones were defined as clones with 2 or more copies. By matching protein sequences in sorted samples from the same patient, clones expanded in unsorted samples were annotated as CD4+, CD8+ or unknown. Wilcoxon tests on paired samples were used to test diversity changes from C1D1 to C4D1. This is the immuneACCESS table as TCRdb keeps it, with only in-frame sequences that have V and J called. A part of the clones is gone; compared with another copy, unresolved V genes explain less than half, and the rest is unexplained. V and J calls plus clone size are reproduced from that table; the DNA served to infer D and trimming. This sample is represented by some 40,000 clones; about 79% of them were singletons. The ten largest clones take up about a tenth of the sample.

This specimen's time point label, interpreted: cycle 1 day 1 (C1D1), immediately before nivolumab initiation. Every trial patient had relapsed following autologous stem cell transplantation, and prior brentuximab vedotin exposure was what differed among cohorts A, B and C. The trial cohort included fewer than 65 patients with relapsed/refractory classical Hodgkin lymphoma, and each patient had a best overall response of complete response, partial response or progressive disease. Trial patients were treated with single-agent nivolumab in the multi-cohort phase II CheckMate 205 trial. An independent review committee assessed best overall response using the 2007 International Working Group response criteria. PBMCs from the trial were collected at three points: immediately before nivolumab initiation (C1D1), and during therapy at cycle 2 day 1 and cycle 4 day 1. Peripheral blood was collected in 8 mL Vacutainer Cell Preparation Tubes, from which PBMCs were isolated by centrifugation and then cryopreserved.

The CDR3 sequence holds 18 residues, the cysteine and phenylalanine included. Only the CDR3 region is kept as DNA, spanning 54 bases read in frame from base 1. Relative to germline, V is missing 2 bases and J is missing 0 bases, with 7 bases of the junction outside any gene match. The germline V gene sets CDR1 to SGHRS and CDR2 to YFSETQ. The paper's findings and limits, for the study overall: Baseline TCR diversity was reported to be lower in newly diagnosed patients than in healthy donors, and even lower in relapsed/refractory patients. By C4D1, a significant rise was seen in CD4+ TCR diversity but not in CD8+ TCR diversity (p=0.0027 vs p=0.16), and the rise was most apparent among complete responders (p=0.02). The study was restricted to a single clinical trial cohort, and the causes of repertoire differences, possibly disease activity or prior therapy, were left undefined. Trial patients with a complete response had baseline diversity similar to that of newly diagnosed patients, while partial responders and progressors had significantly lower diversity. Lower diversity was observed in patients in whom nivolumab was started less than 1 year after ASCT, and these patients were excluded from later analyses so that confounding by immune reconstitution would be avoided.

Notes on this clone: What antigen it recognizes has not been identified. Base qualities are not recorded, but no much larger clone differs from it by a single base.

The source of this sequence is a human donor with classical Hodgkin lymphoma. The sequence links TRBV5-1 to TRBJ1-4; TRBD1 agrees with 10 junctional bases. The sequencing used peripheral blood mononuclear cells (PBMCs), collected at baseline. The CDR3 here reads CASSLRGTGVTTNEKLFF. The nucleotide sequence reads TGCGCCAGCAGCTTAAGGGGGACAGGGGTTACAACTAATGAAAAACTGTTTTTT.